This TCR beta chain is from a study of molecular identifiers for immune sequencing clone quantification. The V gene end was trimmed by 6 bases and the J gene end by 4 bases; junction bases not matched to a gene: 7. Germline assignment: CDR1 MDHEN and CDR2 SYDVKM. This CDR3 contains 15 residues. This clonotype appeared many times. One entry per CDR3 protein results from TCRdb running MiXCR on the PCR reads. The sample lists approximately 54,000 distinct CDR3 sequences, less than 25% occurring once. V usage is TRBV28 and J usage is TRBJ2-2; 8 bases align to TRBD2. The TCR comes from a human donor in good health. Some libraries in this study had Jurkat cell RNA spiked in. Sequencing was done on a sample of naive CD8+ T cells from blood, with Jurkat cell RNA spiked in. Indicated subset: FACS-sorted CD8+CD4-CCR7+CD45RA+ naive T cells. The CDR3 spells CASRFSGTVTGELFF. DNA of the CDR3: TGTGCCAGCAGGTTTAGCGGGACCGTCACCGGGGAGCTGTTTTTT.